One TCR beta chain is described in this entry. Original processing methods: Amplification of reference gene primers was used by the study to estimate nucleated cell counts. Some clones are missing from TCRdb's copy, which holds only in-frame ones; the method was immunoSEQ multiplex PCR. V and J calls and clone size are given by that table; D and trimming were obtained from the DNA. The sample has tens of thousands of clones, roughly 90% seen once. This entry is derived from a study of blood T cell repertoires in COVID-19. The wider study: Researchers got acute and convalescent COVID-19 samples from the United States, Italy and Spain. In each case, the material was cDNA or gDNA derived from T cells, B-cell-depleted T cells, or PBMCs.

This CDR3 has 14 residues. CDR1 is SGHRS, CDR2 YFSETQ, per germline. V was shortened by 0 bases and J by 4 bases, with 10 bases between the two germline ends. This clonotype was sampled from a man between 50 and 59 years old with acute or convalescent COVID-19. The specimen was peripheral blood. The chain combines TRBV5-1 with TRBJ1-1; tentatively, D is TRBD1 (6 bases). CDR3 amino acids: CASSLGARGTEAFF. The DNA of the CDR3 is TGCGCCAGCAGCTTGGGCGCCAGGGGCACTGAAGCTTTCTTT.